This T cell receptor (beta chain) is drawn from a study of blood T cell repertoires in COVID-19 (dated by TCRdb to 2018 to 2021). For the study in its entirety: Samples covering the acute and convalescent phases of COVID-19 were provided by collaborators in the United States, Italy and Spain. The repertoires were released in a freely available public database meant as a resource for research on the immune response to SARS-CoV-2. Deeply sampled blood TCRbeta repertoires from subjects exposed to, actively infected with, or recovered from COVID-19 were included in the dataset. Samples were obtained from the ongoing ImmuneRACE study (first 160 participants) and from some 1,200 subjects provided by 6 global collaborators. The prospective study material was composed of cDNA or gDNA derived from T cells, B-cell-depleted T cells, or PBMCs. HLA class I and class II types, where available, came from metadata supplied by the sample provider rather than from assay-based typing. Nearly every sample came with metadata listing a de-identified subject ID, COVID-19 status, age in years and sex.

The immunoSEQ Assay, a bias-controlled multiplex PCR, was used to amplify TCRbeta CDR3 regions from genomic DNA. Processing in the source paper ran as follows. Nucleated cell counts per sample were estimated from amplification of reference gene primers within the assay. To quantify the absolute abundance of each unique TCRbeta CDR3 rearrangement, sequence reads were collapsed and filtered. For each sample, productive Simpson clonality was calculated as the square root of Simpson's diversity index over productive rearrangements. TCRdb carries this immuneACCESS record with in-frame sequences only. Its versions omit some clonotypes, under half of them owing to an unresolved V gene in the studies checked, with the rest unexplained. The DNA was the basis for D and trimming; V, J and clone size are from that table. This sample comprises fewer than 300,000 clones, about 89% of them detected only once. The ten largest clones capture approximately 1.5% of the sample.

With respect to this clone: Its antigen is currently not known. Per-nucleotide qualities are absent, and no much larger clonotype sits a single base away.

CDR3 length: 17 amino acids, cysteine to phenylalanine. Only the CDR3 region is kept as DNA, spanning 51 bases read in frame from base 1. From the germline V gene, CDR1 is SGHTA and CDR2 is FQGNSA. V is cut by 0 bases and J by 1 base, and the space between the germline ends is 10 bases. Broader findings and caveats from the paper: The quantity of clinical and demographic metadata differed by source and by participant and was supplied without curation.

Another Seattle source contributed samples from volunteer blood donors who had recovered from COVID-19. Each collaborating institution followed its own protocols to collect whole blood in K2EDTA tubes. For TCRbeta analysis, collaborator samples were shipped as frozen whole blood, as isolated PBMCs, or as DNA extracted from either sample type. The chain employs TRBV7-2 and TRBJ1-6; 5 matching bases give a weak D call of TRBD1. This receptor was obtained from a woman aged 35 to 49 who had recovered from COVID-19. The source material was peripheral blood. The CDR3 here reads CASSLAAGGSYNSPLHF. The DNA is TGTGCCAGCAGCTTAGCCGCGGGGGGGTCCTATAATTCACCCCTCCACTTT.